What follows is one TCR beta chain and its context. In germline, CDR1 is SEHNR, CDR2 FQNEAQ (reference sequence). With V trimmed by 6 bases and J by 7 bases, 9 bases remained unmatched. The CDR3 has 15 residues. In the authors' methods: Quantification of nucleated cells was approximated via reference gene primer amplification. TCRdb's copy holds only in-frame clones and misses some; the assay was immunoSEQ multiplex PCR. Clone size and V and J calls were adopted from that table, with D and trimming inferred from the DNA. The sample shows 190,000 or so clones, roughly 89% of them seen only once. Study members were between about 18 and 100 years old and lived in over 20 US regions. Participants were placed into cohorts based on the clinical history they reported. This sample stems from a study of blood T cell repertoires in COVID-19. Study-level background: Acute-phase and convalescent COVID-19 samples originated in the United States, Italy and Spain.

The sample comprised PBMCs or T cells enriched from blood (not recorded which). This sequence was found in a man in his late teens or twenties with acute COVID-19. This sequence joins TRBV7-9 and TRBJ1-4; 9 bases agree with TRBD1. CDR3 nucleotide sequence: TGTGCCAGCAGTAAAGCGGGACAGGGAGGTGAAAAACTGTTTTTT. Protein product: CASSKAGQGGEKLFF. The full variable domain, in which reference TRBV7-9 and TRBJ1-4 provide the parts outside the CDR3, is DTGVSQNPRHKITKRGQNVTFRCDPISEHNRLYWYRQTLGQGPEFLTYFQNEAQLEKSRLLSDRFSAERPKGSFSTLEIQRTEQGDSAMYLCASSKAGQGGEKLFFGSGTQLSVL.